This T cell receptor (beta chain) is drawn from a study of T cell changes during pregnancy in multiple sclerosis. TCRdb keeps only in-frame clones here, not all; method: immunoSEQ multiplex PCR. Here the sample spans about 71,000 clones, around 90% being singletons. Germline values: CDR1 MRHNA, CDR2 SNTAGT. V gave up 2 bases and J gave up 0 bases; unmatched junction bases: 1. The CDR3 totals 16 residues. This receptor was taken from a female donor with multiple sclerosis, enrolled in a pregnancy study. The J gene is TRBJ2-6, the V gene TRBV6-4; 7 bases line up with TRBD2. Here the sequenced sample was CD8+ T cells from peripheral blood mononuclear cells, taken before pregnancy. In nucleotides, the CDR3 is TGTGCCAGCAGTGACGGCGGGGGCTCTGGGGCCAACGTCCTGACTTTC. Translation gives CASSDGGGSGANVLTF.